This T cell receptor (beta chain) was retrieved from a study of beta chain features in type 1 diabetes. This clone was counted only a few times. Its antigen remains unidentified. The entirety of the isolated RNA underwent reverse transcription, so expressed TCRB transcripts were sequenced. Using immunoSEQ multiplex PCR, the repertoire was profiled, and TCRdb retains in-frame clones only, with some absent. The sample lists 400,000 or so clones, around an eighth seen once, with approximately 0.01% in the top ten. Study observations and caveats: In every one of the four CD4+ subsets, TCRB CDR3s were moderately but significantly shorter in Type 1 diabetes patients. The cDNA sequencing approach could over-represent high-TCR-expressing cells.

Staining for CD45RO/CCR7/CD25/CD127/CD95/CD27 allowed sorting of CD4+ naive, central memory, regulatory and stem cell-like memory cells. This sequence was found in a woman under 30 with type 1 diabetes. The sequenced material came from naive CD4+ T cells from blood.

DNA for the CDR3: TGTGCCACCAGCAGGACAGGGGCTGGTAAAGGCTACACCTTC. The encoded protein is CATSRTGAGKGYTF. The chain couples TRBV15 to TRBJ1-2; 8 nucleotides align to TRBD1. There are 14 residues in the CDR3. V gave up 3 bases and J gave up 8 bases; unmatched junction bases: 8. The germline CDR1 and CDR2 sequences are LNHNV and YYDKDF (reference sequence).